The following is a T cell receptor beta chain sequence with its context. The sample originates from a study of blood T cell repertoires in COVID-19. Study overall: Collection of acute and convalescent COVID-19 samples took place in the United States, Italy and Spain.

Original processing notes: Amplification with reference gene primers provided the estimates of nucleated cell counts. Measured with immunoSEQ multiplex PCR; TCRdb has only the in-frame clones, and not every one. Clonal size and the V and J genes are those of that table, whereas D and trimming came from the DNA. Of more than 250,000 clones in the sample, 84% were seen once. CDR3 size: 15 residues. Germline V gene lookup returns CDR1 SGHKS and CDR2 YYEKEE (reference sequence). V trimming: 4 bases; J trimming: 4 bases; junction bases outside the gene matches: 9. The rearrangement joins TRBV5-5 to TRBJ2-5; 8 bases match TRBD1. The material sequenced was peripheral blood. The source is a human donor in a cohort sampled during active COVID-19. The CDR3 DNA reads TGTGCCAGCAGCCATCTGACAGGGGTAGGAGAGACCCAGTACTTC. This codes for CASSHLTGVGETQYF. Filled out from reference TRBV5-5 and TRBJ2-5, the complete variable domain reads DAGVTQSPTHLIKTRGQQVTLRCSPISGHKSVSWYQQVLGQGPQFIFQYYEKEERGRGNFPDRFSARQFPNYSSELNVNALLLGDSALYLCASSHLTGVGETQYFGPGTRLLVL.